This entry describes one TCR beta chain. Its antigen is not identified. The entry originates in a study of shared clonotypes between healthy human individuals. Study outcomes and limitations: Sampling covered blood only; tissue repertoires likely differ.

Positive CCR7 selection of CD45RO-negative cells yielded the naive CD8 cells, and terminally differentiated effector memory CD45RA+ cells were excluded. Caucasian adults residing in Nashville, Tennessee made up all the donors. Original analysis: Junction-only sequences without quality scores came from ImmunoSEQ, so filtering differed. The assay was immunoSEQ multiplex PCR, and TCRdb's table has in-frame clones only and misses some. V and J calls and clone size are as listed in that table; D and trimming were resolved from the DNA. This table has about 2 million clones, about 95% appearing once. Per the germline V gene, CDR1 is MDHEN and CDR2 is SYDVKM. The CDR3 runs to 14 residues. V lost 5 bases, J lost 0 bases, and 7 bases lay in between.

The material sequenced was naive CD8+ T cells sorted from blood. This TCR was recovered from a man in his late teens or twenties in good health. The chain links TRBV28 to TRBJ1-4; no reliable D call. The CDR3 sequence is CASSDDATNEKLFF. Written as DNA, the CDR3 is TGTGCCAGCAGTGACGACGCAACTAATGAAAAACTGTTTTTT.